A selection of T cell receptor beta chains follows, all from one sample in a study of identical twins. TCRdb itself ran the 5' RACE reads through MiXCR, one entry per CDR3 protein. The table lists 450,000 to 600,000 distinct CDR3 sequences, approximately 20% of them singletons. These data also featured in a second study, about yellow fever vaccine responses in identical twins.

Sequenced: CD4+ T cells sorted from blood. The source of these receptors is a woman aged 18-29 years in good health. The CDR3 runs from the conserved cysteine through the conserved F or W. A D gene is named only where the DNA matches it firmly. Not all rows give a size; the values are once, few, many and, for expanded clones, a class.

J gene: TRBJ1-4; D gene: NA; V gene: TRBV2; clone size: few; CDR3 protein: CAMLPQQREKLFF; CDR3 DNA: TGTGCCATGTTACCTCAACAGAGGGAAAAACTGTTTTTT
J gene: TRBJ2-1; D gene: TRBD2; V gene: TRBV6-5; clone size: few; CDR3 protein: CASSSNAGLAGRHNEQFF; CDR3 DNA: TGTGCCAGCAGTTCCAACGCGGGACTAGCGGGACGTCACAATGAGCAGTTCTTC
J gene: TRBJ1-6; D gene: NA; V gene: TRBV28; clone size: NA; CDR3 protein: CASTTGGANSPLHF; CDR3 DNA: TGTGCCAGCACTACCGGGGGCGCAAATTCACCCCTCCACTTT
J gene: TRBJ2-1; D gene: NA; V gene: TRBV6-2/TRBV6-3; clone size: NA; CDR3 protein: CASTHSGANSYNEQFF; CDR3 DNA: TGTGCCAGCACCCACTCGGGGGCGAACTCCTACAATGAGCAGTTCTTC
J gene: TRBJ1-4; D gene: NA; V gene: TRBV5-1; clone size: NA; CDR3 protein: CASSLAGIANEKLFF; CDR3 DNA: TGCGCCAGCAGCTTGGCAGGAATAGCTAATGAAAAACTGTTTTTT
J gene: TRBJ2-6; D gene: NA; V gene: TRBV3-1; clone size: few; CDR3 protein: CASSSSGAGANVLTF; CDR3 DNA: TGTGCCAGCAGCTCTTCAGGTGCTGGGGCCAACGTCCTGACTTTC
J gene: TRBJ2-5; D gene: NA; V gene: TRBV5-6; clone size: NA; CDR3 protein: CASSLFRSETQYF; CDR3 DNA: TGTGCCAGCAGCTTGTTCAGGTCTGAGACCCAGTACTTC
J gene: TRBJ2-2; D gene: TRBD2; V gene: TRBV4-2; clone size: NA; CDR3 protein: CASSQEDYSGRIANTGELFF; CDR3 DNA: TGTGCCAGCAGCCAAGAGGATTATAGCGGGAGAATCGCGAACACCGGGGAGCTGTTTTTT
J gene: TRBJ2-3; D gene: NA; V gene: TRBV10-3; clone size: few; CDR3 protein: CAIGSSPARTDTQYF; CDR3 DNA: TGTGCCATCGGTTCGAGTCCCGCGAGGACAGATACGCAGTATTTT
J gene: TRBJ1-5; D gene: NA; V gene: TRBV10-3; clone size: NA; CDR3 protein: CAISEGGGGNQPQHF; CDR3 DNA: TGTGCCATCAGTGAAGGAGGGGGTGGCAATCAGCCCCAGCATTTT